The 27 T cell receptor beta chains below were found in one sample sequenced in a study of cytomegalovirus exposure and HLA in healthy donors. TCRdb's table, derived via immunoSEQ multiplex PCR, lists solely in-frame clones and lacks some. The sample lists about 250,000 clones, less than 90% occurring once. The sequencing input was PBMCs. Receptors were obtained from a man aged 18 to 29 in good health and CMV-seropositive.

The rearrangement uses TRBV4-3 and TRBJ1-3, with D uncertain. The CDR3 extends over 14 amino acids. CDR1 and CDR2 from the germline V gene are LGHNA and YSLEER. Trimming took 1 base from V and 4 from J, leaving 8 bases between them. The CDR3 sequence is CASSQVAAGNTIYF. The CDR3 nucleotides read TGCGCCAGCAGCCAAGTGGCAGCCGGAAACACCATATATTTT.

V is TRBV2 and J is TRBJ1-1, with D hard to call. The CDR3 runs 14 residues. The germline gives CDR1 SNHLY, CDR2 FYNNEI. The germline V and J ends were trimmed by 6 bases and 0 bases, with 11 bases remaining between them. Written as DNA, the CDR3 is TGTGCCAGCAGCGCGCTGGACGTGAACACTGAAGCTTTCTTT. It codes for CASSALDVNTEAFF.

CDR3 in amino acids: CAWSVSGGAGSNQPQHF. In DNA form, the CDR3 reads TGTGCCTGGAGTGTATCCGGGGGCGCTGGGAGCAATCAGCCCCAGCATTTT. The V and J genes are TRBV30 and TRBJ1-5; D may be TRBD1 (6 bases). V lost 0 bases and J lost 1, with 16 bases in between. CDR3 length equals 17 residues. Germline-derived CDR1 and CDR2 are GTSNPN and SVGIG (reference sequence).

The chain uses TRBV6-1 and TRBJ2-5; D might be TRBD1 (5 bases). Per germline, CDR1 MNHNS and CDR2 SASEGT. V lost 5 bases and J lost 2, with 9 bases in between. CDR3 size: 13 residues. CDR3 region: CASSLQGQETQYF. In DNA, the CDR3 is TGTGCCAGCAGTCTTCAGGGTCAAGAGACCCAGTACTTC.

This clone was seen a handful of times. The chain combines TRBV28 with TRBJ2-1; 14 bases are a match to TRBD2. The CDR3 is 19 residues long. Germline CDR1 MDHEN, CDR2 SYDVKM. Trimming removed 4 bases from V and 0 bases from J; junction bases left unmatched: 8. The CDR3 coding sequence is TGTGCCAGCAGTTACACCCTCGGGACTAGCGGGAGCTCCTACAATGAGCAGTTCTTC. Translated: CASSYTLGTSGSSYNEQFF.

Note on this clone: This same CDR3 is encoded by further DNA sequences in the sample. The CDR3 spells CASSLGTSGRYEQYF. In nucleotides, the CDR3 is TGTGCCAGCAGCTTGGGGACTAGCGGGAGGTACGAGCAGTACTTC. This rearrangement joins TRBV5-4 to TRBJ2-7; the match to TRBD2 covers 14 bases. Germline CDR1 is SGHNT and CDR2 is YYREEE (reference sequence). The CDR3 runs to 15 residues. The V segment lost 0 bases and the J segment 4 bases; nucleotides outside the gene matches: 0.

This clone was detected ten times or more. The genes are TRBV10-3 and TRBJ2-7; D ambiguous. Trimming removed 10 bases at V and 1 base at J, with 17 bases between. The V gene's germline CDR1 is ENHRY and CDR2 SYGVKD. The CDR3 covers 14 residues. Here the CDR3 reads CASRPRGRSYEQYF. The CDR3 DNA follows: TGTGCCAGCCGCCCCAGAGGCAGATCCTACGAGCAGTACTTC.

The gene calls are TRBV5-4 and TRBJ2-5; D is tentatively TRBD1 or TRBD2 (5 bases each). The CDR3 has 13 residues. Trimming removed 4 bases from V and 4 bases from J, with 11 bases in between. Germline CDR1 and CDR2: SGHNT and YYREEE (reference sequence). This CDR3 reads CASSPGTRETQYF. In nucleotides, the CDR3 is TGTGCCAGCAGCCCGGGGACCAGAGAGACCCAGTACTTC.

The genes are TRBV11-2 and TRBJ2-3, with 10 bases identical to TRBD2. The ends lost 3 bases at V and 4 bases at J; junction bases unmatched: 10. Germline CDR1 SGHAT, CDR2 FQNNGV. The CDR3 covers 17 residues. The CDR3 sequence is CASSFHPSGRVSDTQYF. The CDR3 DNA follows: TGTGCCAGCAGCTTTCATCCAAGCGGGAGGGTCTCAGATACGCAGTATTTT.

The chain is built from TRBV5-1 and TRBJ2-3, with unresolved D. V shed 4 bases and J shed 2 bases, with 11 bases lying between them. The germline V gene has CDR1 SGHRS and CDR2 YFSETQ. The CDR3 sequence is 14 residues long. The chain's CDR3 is CASSTQANTDTQYF. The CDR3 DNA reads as TGCGCCAGCAGCACGCAGGCGAACACAGATACGCAGTATTTT.

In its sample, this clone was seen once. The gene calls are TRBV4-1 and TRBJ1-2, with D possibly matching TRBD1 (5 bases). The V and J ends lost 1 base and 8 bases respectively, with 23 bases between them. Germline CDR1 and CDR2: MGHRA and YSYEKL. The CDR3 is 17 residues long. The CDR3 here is CASSQGALWGRASGYTF. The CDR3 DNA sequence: TGCGCCAGCAGCCAAGGAGCTCTCTGGGGGAGGGCTAGCGGCTACACCTTC.

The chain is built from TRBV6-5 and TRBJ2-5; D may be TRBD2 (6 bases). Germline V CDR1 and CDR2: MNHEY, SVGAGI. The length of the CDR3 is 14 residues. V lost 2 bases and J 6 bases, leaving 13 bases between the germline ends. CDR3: CASSYDSGVKTQYF. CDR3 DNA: TGTGCCAGCAGTTACGATTCGGGAGTAAAGACCCAGTACTTC.

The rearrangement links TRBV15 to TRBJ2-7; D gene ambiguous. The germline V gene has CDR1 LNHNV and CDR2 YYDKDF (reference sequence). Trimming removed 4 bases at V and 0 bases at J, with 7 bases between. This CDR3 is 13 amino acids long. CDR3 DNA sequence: TGTGCCACCAGCATCGGTGCCTCCTACGAGCAGTACTTC. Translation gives CATSIGASYEQYF.

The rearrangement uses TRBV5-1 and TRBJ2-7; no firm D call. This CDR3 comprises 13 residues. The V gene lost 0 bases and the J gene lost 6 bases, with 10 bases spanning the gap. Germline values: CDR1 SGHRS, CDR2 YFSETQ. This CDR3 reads CASSLDLVTEQYF. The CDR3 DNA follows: TGCGCCAGCAGCTTGGACCTAGTAACCGAGCAGTACTTC.

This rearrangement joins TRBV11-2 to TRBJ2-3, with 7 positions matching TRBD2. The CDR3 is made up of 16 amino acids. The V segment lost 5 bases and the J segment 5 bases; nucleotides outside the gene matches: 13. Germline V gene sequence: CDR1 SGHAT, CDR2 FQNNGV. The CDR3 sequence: CASSLLPGGGRDTQYF. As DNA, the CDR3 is TGTGCCAGCAGCCTCCTCCCCGGGGGAGGGCGAGATACGCAGTATTTT.

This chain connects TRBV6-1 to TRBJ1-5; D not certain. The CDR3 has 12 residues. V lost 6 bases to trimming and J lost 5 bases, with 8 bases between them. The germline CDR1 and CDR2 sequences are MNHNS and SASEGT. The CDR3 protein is CASREIHQPQHF. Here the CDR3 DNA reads TGTGCCAGCAGGGAAATCCATCAGCCCCAGCATTTT.

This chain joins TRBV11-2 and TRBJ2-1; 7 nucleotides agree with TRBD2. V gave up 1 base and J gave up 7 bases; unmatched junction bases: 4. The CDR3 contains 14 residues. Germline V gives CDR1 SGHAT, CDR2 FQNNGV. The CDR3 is CASSLVGSGNEQFF. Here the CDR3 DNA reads TGTGCCAGCAGCTTAGTGGGTAGCGGGAATGAGCAGTTCTTC.

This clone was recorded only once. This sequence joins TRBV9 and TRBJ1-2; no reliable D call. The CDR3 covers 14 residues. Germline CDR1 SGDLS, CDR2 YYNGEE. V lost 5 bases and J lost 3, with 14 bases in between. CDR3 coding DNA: TGTGCCAGCAGTCCTAGAATGGTTTACTATGGCTACACCTTC. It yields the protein CASSPRMVYYGYTF.

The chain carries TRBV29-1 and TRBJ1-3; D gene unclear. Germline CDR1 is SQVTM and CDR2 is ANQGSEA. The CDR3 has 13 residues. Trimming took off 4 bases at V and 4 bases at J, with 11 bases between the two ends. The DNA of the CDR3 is TGCAGCGTTGGACTCCGGGAGGGAAACACCATATATTTT. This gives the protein CSVGLREGNTIYF. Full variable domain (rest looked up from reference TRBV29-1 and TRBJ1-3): SAVISQKPSRDICQRGTSLTIQCQVDSQVTMMFWYRQQPGQSLTLIATANQGSEATYESGFVIDKFPISRPNLTFSTLTVSNMSPEDSSIYLCSVGLREGNTIYFGEGSWLTVV.

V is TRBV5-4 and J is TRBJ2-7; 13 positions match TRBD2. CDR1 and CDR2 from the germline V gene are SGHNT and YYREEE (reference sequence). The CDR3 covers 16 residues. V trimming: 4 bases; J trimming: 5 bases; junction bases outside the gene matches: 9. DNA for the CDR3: TGTGCCAGCAGCCCGGGGACTAGCGGGATATCCCACGAGCAGTACTTC. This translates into CASSPGTSGISHEQYF. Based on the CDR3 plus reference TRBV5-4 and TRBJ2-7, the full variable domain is ETGVTQSPTHLIKTRGQQVTLRCSSQSGHNTVSWYQQALGQGPQFIFQYYREEENGRGNFPPRFSGLQFPNYSSELNVNALELDDSALYLCASSPGTSGISHEQYFGPGTRLTVT.

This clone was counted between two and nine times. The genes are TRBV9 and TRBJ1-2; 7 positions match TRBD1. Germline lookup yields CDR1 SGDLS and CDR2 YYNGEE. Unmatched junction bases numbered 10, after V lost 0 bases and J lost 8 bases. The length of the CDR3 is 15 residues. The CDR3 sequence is CASSVDVTGMEGYTF. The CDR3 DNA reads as TGTGCCAGCAGCGTAGATGTGACAGGGATGGAGGGCTACACCTTC.

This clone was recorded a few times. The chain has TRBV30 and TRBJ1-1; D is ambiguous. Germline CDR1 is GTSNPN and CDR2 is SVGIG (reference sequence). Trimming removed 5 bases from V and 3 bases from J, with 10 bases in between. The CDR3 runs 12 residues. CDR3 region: CAWAIPYTEAFF. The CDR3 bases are TGTGCCTGGGCGATTCCCTACACTGAAGCTTTCTTT.

CDR3 DNA sequence: TGTGCCAGCAGCTTCAAGGATACGCAGTATTTT. Protein product: CASSFKDTQYF. This chain uses TRBV7-9 with TRBJ2-3, with no clear D. Between the trimmed V and J ends, which lost 3 bases and 6 bases, there was a span of 4 bases. This CDR3 contains 11 residues. Germline CDR1 SEHNR, CDR2 FQNEAQ (reference sequence). Complete variable domain (other parts from reference TRBV7-9 and TRBJ2-3): DTGVSQNPRHKITKRGQNVTFRCDPISEHNRLYWYRQTLGQGPEFLTYFQNEAQLEKSRLLSDRFSAERPKGSFSTLEIQRTEQGDSAMYLCASSFKDTQYFGPGTRLTVL.

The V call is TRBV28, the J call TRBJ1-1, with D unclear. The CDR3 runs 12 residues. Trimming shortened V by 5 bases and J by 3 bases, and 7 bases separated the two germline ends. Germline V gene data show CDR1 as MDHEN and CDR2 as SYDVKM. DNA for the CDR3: TGTGCCAGCAGTACGTTGTACACTGAAGCTTTCTTT. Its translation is CASSTLYTEAFF. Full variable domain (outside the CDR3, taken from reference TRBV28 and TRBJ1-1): DVKVTQSSRYLVKRTGEKVFLECVQDMDHENMFWYRQDPGLGLRLIYFSYDVKMKEKGDIPEGYSVSREKKERFSLILESASTNQTSMYLCASSTLYTEAFFGQGTRLTVV.

DNA for the CDR3: TGTGCCAGCAGCTTATGGGCCTCAGAGCGGGAGGGCCGGTACGAGCAGTACTTC. Translating it yields CASSLWASEREGRYEQYF. The chain joins TRBV11-2 to TRBJ2-7; 10 nucleotides align to TRBD2. The CDR3 runs to 18 residues. Germline V CDR1 and CDR2: SGHAT, FQNNGV. The V gene end was trimmed by 2 bases and the J gene end by 4 bases; junction bases not matched to a gene: 14.

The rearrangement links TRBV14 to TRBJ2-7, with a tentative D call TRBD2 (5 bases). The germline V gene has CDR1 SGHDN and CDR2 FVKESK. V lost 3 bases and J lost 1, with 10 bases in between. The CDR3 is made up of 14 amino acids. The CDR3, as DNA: TGTGCCAGCAGCCATCGGGAACCTTCCTACGAGCAGTACTTC. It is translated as CASSHREPSYEQYF.

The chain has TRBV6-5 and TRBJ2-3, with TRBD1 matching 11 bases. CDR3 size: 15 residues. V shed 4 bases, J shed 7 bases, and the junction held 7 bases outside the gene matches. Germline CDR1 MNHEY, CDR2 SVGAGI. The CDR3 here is CASSSLGQGAYTQYF. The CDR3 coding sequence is TGTGCCAGCAGTTCCTTAGGACAGGGGGCGTATACGCAGTATTTT.